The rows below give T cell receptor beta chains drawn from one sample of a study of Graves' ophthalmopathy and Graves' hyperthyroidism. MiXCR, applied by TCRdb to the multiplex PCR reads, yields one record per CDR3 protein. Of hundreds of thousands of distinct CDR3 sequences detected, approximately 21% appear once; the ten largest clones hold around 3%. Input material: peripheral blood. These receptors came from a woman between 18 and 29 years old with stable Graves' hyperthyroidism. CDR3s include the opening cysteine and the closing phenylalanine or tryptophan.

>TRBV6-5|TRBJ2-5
CASSYSRGFQETQYF
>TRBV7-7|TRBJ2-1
CASSPTSGAQNEQFF
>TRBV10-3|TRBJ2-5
CAISGGREETQYF
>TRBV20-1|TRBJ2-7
CSARVAAANNEQYF
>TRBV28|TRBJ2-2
CASSLEVGELFF
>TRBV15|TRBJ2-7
CATSSGDFSSYEQYF
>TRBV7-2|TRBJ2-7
CASSLAGLGSSSYEQYF
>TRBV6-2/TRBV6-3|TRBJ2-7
CASSYSREAGTSYEQYF
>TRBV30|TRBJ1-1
CAWSPFLRVAGAFF
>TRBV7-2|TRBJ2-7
CASSPGQGTPWYF
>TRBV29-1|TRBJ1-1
CSVAGRGTTEAFF
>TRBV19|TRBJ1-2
CASSIGRSYGYTF
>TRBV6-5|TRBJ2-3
CASSYAFEGGTDTQYF
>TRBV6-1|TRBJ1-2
CASTRPGESYGYTF
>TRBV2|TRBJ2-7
CASSGGVADSYEQYF
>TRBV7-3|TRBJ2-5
CASSLGRGPQETQYF
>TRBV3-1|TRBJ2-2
CASSQDNWAGANTGELFF
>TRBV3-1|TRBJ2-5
CASTGLAGKETQYF
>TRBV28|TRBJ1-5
CASSAHGTGGNQPQHF
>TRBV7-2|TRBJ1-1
CASSYTGVSTEAFF
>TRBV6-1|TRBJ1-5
CASRTGSDQPQHF
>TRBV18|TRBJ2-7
CASSPTTTYEQYF
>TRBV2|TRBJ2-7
CASISEGYEQYF
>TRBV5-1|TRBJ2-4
CASSFDPREDIKYF
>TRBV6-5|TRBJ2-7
CASSYAGTRGPHEQYF
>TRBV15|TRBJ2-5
CATSRDPGAGETQYF
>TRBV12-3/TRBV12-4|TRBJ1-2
CASSPGEGGYTF
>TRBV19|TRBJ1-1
CASSAGTDTEAFF
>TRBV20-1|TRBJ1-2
CSARDDYGYTF
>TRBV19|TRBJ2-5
CASSRTSSLGETQYF
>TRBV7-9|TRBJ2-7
CASSPGGVDEQYF
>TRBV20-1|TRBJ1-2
CSARSAARDYGYTF
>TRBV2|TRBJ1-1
CASSGSPPGQHRSYTEAFF
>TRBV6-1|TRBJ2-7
CASRVATSYEQYF
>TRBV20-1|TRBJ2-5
CSARAMTRGETQYF
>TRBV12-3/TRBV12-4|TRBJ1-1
CASSRTGAPMNTEAFF
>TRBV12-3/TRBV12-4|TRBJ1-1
CASSPTGPSSGAFF
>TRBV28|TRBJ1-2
CASNVPGTGDWGYSF
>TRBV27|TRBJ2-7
CASRRLQASSYEQYF
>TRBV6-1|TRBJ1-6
CASQGRNSPLHF